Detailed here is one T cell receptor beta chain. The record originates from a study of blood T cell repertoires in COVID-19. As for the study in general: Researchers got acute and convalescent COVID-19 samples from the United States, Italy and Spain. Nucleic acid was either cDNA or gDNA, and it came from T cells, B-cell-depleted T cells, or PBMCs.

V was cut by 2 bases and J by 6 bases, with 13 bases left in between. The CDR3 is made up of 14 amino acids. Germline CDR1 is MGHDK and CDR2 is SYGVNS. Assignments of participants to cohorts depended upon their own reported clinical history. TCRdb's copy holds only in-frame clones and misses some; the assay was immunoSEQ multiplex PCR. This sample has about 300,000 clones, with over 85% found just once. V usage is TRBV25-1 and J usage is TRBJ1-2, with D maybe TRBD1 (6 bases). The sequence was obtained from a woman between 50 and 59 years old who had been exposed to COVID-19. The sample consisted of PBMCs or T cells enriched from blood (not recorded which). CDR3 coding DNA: TGTGCCAGCAGTGAACTAACAACAGGGAATGGCTACACCTTC. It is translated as CASSELTTGNGYTF.